The following is a TCR beta chain sequence with its context. The antigen is unknown. The germline CDR1 and CDR2 sequences are LGHNA and YNFKEQ. The CDR3 length is 17 residues. The V and J ends lost 4 bases and 7 bases, in that order; junction bases with no gene match: 11. The record originates from a study of T cell responses to AZD1222 COVID-19 vaccine. Regarding the study as a whole: All repertoire sampling was performed exclusively after the peak T cell response. The donor group comprised mostly white British people and more females; the analysis possibly underestimated clonal diversity. Compared with day 0, the breadth and depth of the Spike-specific TCR repertoire rose significantly after two doses of AZD1222.

TCRdb keeps only in-frame clones here, not all; method: immunoSEQ multiplex PCR. This sample has 150,000 or so clones, with 85% to 95% found just once. This TCR derives from an adult in good health. This chain links TRBV4-2 with TRBJ2-1, with TRBD2 matching 12 bases. The material was peripheral blood, obtained on day 0 of AZD1222 vaccination. The CDR3 DNA follows: TGTGCCAGCAGCCGATCTAACCTAGCGGGAGGGGGGAATGAGCAGTTCTTC. Translated, it gives CASSRSNLAGGGNEQFF.